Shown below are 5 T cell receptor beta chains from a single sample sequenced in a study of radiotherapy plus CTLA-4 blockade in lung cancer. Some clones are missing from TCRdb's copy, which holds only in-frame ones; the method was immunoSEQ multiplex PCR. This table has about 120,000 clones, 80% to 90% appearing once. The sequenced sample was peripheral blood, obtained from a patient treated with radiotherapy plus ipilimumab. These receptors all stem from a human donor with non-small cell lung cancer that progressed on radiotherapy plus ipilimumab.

The CDR3 here is CASSMSSGGAGANVLTF. In DNA form, the CDR3 reads TGTGCCAGTAGTATGTCCTCGGGGGGCGCCGGGGCCAACGTCCTGACTTTC. This rearrangement joins TRBV19 to TRBJ2-6, with a weak D call TRBD2 (7 bases). With 3 bases removed from V and 4 bases from J, the gap between germline ends came to 16 bases. The germline gives CDR1 LNHDA, CDR2 SQIVND (reference sequence). The CDR3 has 17 residues.

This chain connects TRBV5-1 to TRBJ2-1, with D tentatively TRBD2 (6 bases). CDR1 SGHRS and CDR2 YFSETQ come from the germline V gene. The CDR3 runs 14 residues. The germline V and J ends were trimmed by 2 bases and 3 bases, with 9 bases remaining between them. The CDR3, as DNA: TGCGCCAGCAGCTTAGTGGAGGGCTACAATGAGCAGTTCTTC. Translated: CASSLVEGYNEQFF.

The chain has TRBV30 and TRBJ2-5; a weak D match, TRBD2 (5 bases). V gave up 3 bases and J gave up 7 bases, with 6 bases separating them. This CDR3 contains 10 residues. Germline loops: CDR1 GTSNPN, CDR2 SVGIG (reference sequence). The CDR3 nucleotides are TGTGCCTGGAGCCGGGGGACCCAGTACTTC. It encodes CAWSRGTQYF.

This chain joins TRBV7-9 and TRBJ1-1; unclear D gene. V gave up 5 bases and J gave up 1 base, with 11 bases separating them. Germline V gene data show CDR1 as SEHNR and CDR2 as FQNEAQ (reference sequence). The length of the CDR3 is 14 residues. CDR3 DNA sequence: TGTGCCAGCAGCCCAGACCCAGGGAACACTGAAGCTTTCTTT. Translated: CASSPDPGNTEAFF.

For the CDR3, the DNA is TGTGCCAGCAGCGCAGGGGGACTAGTTGCTGATACGCAGTATTTT. Its protein is CASSAGGLVADTQYF. V is TRBV9 and J is TRBJ2-3; perhaps TRBD2 as D (8 bases). This CDR3 contains 15 residues. Trimming cost V 3 bases and J 6 bases, with 17 bases left between them. The germline V gene encodes CDR1 SGDLS and CDR2 YYNGEE.